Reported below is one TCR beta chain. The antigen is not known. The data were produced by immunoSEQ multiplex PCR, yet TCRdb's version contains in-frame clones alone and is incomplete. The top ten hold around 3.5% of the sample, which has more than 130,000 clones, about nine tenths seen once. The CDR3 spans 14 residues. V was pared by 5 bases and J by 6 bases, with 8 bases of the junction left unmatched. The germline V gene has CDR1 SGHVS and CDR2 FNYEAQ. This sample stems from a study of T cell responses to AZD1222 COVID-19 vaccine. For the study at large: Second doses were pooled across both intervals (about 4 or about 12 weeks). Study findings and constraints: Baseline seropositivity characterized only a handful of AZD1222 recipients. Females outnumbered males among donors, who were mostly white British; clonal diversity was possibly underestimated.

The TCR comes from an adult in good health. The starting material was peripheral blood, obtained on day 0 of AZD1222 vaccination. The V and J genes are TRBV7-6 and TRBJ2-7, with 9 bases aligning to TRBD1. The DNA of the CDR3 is TGTGCCAGCAGCCGTACAGGGGGCGCGGGCGAGCAGTACTTC. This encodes CASSRTGGAGEQYF.